The 9 T cell receptor beta chains below all came from one sample that was sequenced in a study of blood T cell repertoires in COVID-19. Only in-frame clones appear in the TCRdb table, and some are missing; sequencing was by immunoSEQ multiplex PCR. Of about 170,000 clones listed, roughly 86% are singletons. Specimen: peripheral blood. Every receptor here comes from a man between 65 and 80 years old with acute or convalescent COVID-19.

The V gene is TRBV27, the J gene TRBJ2-1; 9 positions agree with TRBD1. There are 14 residues in the CDR3. CDR1 is MNHEY and CDR2 is SMNVEV in the germline V gene (reference sequence). The V segment lost 11 bases and the J segment 7 bases; nucleotides outside the gene matches: 12. CDR3 region: CAPRGTGTPNEQFF. DNA of the CDR3: TGTGCCCCCAGAGGGACAGGGACCCCTAATGAGCAGTTCTTC.

The chain couples TRBV6-6 to TRBJ1-1, with 8 bases aligning to TRBD1. With V trimmed by 8 bases and J by 11 bases, 7 bases remained unmatched. There are 11 residues in the CDR3. Germline assignment: CDR1 MNHNY and CDR2 SVGAGI (reference sequence). CDR3 nucleotides: TGTGCCAGCGTGCTGGACAGGGTGGCTTTCTTT. It codes for CASVLDRVAFF.

The chain carries TRBV5-8 and TRBJ1-1; maybe TRBD1 (5 bases). The CDR3 is made up of 15 amino acids. CDR1 SGHTS and CDR2 YDEGEE come from the germline V gene. Trimming cost V 0 bases and J 0 bases, with 9 bases left between them. CDR3 nucleotide sequence: TGTGCCAGCAGCTTGGTGGTCAGGGTGAACACTGAAGCTTTCTTT. Translating it yields CASSLVVRVNTEAFF.

The CDR3 sequence is CASSPQGASVGQYF. The DNA for the CDR3 is TGTGCCAGCAGCCCACAGGGGGCATCGGTGGGGCAGTACTTC. The rearrangement links TRBV6-5 to TRBJ2-7, with TRBD1 matching over 9 bases. Trimming removed 6 bases from V and 9 bases from J; junction bases left unmatched: 12. Per germline, CDR1 MNHEY and CDR2 SVGAGI. The CDR3 runs to 14 residues.

V and J are TRBV28 and TRBJ1-5, with 9 nucleotides matching TRBD1. The CDR3 length is 16 residues. Germline-derived CDR1 and CDR2 are MDHEN and SYDVKM. V lost 4 bases to trimming and J lost 5 bases; unmatched junction nucleotides: 9. The CDR3: CASSSGQGGSDQPQHF. The CDR3 region has the DNA TGTGCCAGCAGTTCGGGACAGGGTGGGTCTGATCAGCCCCAGCATTTT.

This clone was recorded a few times. J is TRBJ2-3 and V is TRBV7-3, with 7 bases aligning to TRBD2. The CDR3 spans 15 residues. CDR1 and CDR2 (germline): SGHTA, FQGTGA. The trim removed 1 base at V and 6 bases at J, leaving 7 bases unmatched. DNA of the CDR3: TGTGCCAGCAGCTTAATGGGAGGGCCAGAGGATACGCAGTATTTT. Amino acid sequence: CASSLMGGPEDTQYF.

There are a few counts of this clone. J is TRBJ2-7 and V is TRBV4-1, with 7 bases that match TRBD2. This CDR3 contains 17 residues. CDR1 MGHRA and CDR2 YSYEKL come from the germline V gene. The junction had 9 bases not matched to a gene; V was cut back by 1 base and J by 0 bases. CDR3: CASSQAGGRPGSYEQYF. Here the CDR3 DNA reads TGCGCCAGCAGCCAAGCGGGGGGACGGCCAGGCTCCTACGAGCAGTACTTC.

V usage is TRBV9 and J usage is TRBJ2-1; possibly TRBD2 for D (6 bases). Per the germline V gene, CDR1 is SGDLS and CDR2 is YYNGEE. Deletions cut 3 bases from V and 12 bases from J, with 16 bases between. The CDR3 length is 13 residues. CDR3 nucleotides: TGTGCCAGCAGCGCGCGGGGCGGGGTACCGCAGTTCTTC. This encodes CASSARGGVPQFF.

This clone appeared a single time. The genes are TRBV18 and TRBJ2-5; 7 bases agree with TRBD1. The CDR3 has 17 residues. Germline V gene data show CDR1 as KGHSH and CDR2 as LQKENI. Trimming removed 0 bases from V and 0 bases from J; junction bases left unmatched: 7. CDR3 region: CASSPPTGRTNQETQYF. As DNA, the CDR3 is TGTGCCAGCTCACCACCGACAGGGCGAACCAACCAAGAGACCCAGTACTTC. Drawing the rest from reference TRBV18 and TRBJ2-5, the complete variable domain is NAGVMQNPRHLVRRRGQEARLRCSPMKGHSHVYWYRQLPEEGLKFMVYLQKENIIDESGMPKERFSAEFPKEGPSILRIQQVVRGDSAAYFCASSPPTGRTNQETQYFGPGTRLLVL.